Shown below are 12 T cell receptor beta chains from a single sample sequenced in a study of blood T cell repertoires in COVID-19. Assay used: immunoSEQ multiplex PCR; TCRdb lists only in-frame clones, some missing. The repertoire has hundreds of thousands of clones, about 82% of them found once; the top ten carry approximately 5%. The sample consisted of peripheral blood. The receptors were gathered from a woman of 80 years or more with COVID-19, enrolled during active disease.

The chain employs TRBV19 and TRBJ1-5, with D maybe TRBD1 (6 bases). Trimming cost V 2 bases and J 3 bases, with 17 bases left between them. The germline V gene has CDR1 LNHDA and CDR2 SQIVND (reference sequence). The CDR3 length is 17 residues. CDR3 residues: CASSIRGRVQNNQPQHF. The DNA for the CDR3 is TGTGCCAGTAGTATAAGGGGGAGGGTCCAGAACAATCAGCCCCAGCATTTT.

The chain carries TRBV12-3 or TRBV12-4 and TRBJ1-2, with a weak D call TRBD1 (6 bases). V lost 5 bases and J lost 7, with 11 bases in between. The CDR3 spans 12 residues. As DNA, the CDR3 is TGTGCCAGCAGTCCGAGCAGGGGTGGCTACACCTTC. Protein product: CASSPSRGGYTF.

The chain carries TRBV30 and TRBJ2-1, with D maybe TRBD1 (6 bases). The CDR3 loop spans 13 amino acids. In germline, CDR1 is GTSNPN, CDR2 SVGIG (reference sequence). V shed 3 bases and J shed 4 bases, with 10 bases lying between them. The CDR3 DNA reads TGTGCCTGGAGCGGGGACAAATACAATGAGCAGTTCTTC. Its translation is CAWSGDKYNEQFF.

CDR3 nucleotide sequence: TGTGCCAGCAGCTTAGCCCGGGACAGGGGCACTGAAGCTTTCTTT. This gives the protein CASSLARDRGTEAFF. The chain carries TRBV11-2 and TRBJ1-1, with 10 positions matching TRBD1. V lost 1 base to trimming and J lost 4 bases; unmatched junction nucleotides: 3. CDR1 SGHAT and CDR2 FQNNGV come from the germline V gene. The CDR3 totals 15 residues.

This rearrangement joins TRBV24-1 to TRBJ2-3; unclear D gene. This CDR3 is 14 amino acids long. Trimming left V 2 bases short and J 2 bases short, with 7 bases between. Germline CDR1 and CDR2: KGHDR and SFDVKD. The DNA for the CDR3 is TGTGCCACCAGTGATTCTCCCCCCACAGATACGCAGTATTTT. This gives the protein CATSDSPPTDTQYF.

J is TRBJ1-1 and V is TRBV29-1, with TRBD1 matching over 9 bases. V lost 2 bases and J lost 11; bases outside the gene matches: 9. CDR1 is SQVTM and CDR2 is ANQGSEA in the germline V gene. This CDR3 region has 13 residues. DNA of the CDR3: TGCAGCGTTGAATTTCAACAGGGGGCGGAGGCTTTCTTT. Translated: CSVEFQQGAEAFF.

The chain links TRBV10-3 to TRBJ1-6, with 7 bases that match TRBD1. J was trimmed by 4 bases and V by 0 bases; bases with no gene match: 3. CDR1 and CDR2 (germline): ENHRY, SYGVKD. The CDR3 is made up of 16 amino acids. The CDR3 spells CAISESPQGYNSPLHF. Written as DNA, the CDR3 is TGTGCCATCAGTGAGTCACCACAGGGGTATAATTCACCCCTCCACTTT.

The chain is built from TRBV6-4 and TRBJ1-1; weak D call: TRBD1 (6 bases). Between the trimmed V and J ends, which lost 6 bases and 3 bases, there was a span of 20 bases. Germline V gene lookup returns CDR1 MRHNA and CDR2 SNTAGT. There are 16 residues in the CDR3. The DNA of the CDR3 is TGTGCCAGCAGCCTACAGGGTTATGAGGGGGACACTGAAGCTTTCTTT. It codes for CASSLQGYEGDTEAFF.

The chain has TRBV19 and TRBJ1-5, with D perhaps matching TRBD1 (5 bases). The germline gives CDR1 LNHDA, CDR2 SQIVND (reference sequence). This CDR3 region has 15 residues. V lost 3 bases and J 6 bases, leaving 15 bases between the germline ends. The DNA for the CDR3 is TGTGCCAGTAGTATGGCGGCAGGGTCAAGTCAGCCCCAGCATTTT. It codes for CASSMAAGSSQPQHF.

This clone has only a few counts. The chain links TRBV5-1 to TRBJ2-7, with 11 bases identical to TRBD2. V shed 0 bases and J 2 bases; nucleotides not matched to a gene: 4. This CDR3 has 16 amino acids. In germline, CDR1 is SGHRS, CDR2 YFSETQ. The CDR3 DNA sequence: TGCGCCAGCAGCTTGGCTCAGACTAGCGGGGCCTACGAGCAGTACTTC. Amino acids: CASSLAQTSGAYEQYF.

The rearrangement links TRBV6-2 or TRBV6-3 to TRBJ1-2; D unresolved. Looked up from germline, CDR1 is MNHEY and CDR2 is SVGEGT. There are 13 residues in the CDR3. Trimming shortened V by 2 bases and J by 4 bases, and 8 bases separated the two germline ends. The CDR3 here is CASSYVGGYGYTF. The CDR3 DNA reads TGTGCCAGCAGTTACGTAGGCGGCTATGGCTACACCTTC.

In DNA form, the CDR3 reads TGTGCCAGCAGCTCCTCGGGCCTGCGGGCAGAGACCCAGTACTTC. Translation gives CASSSSGLRAETQYF. The chain employs TRBV7-2 and TRBJ2-5; TRBD2 is a possible D gene (5 bases). V was clipped by 4 bases and J by 4 bases, with 16 bases between them. This CDR3 is built from 15 residues. Germline V lookup: CDR1 SGHTA, CDR2 FQGNSA.